These 9 T cell receptor beta chains came from one sample sequenced in a study of synovial regulatory T cells in juvenile arthritis. Some clones are missing from TCRdb's copy, which holds only in-frame ones; the method was immunoSEQ multiplex PCR. The sample has roughly 9,900 clones, and its top ten clones hold roughly 0.93%. Sequencing was carried out using Treg cells from blood. The subset is: remaining (HLA-DR-negative) circulating blood Treg cells. All receptors come from a donor between 2 and 29 years old with juvenile idiopathic arthritis.

CDR3 amino acids: CASSETGLGNIQYF. V is TRBV10-1 and J is TRBJ2-4; the TCRdb D gene call, TRBD1, has no DNA to confirm it. Germline V gene sequence: CDR1 WNHNN, CDR2 SYGVQD (reference sequence). The CDR3 consists of 14 residues. The DNA sequence is not available.

The chain combines TRBV5-4 with TRBJ1-4. Germline loops: CDR1 SGHNT, CDR2 YYREEE (reference sequence). This CDR3 has 14 residues. No DNA accompanies this entry. CDR3 in amino acids: CASSFVGGNEKLFF.

This rearrangement joins TRBV9 to TRBJ1-2. Germline-derived CDR1 and CDR2 are SGDLS and YYNGEE. CDR3 length: 15 residues. The coding DNA is unavailable. The CDR3 protein is CASSVWPGGISGYTF.

The genes are TRBV5-5 and TRBJ1-3. Germline lookup yields CDR1 SGHKS and CDR2 YYEKEE (reference sequence). This CDR3 is 16 amino acids long. No DNA has been recorded. The CDR3 sequence: CASSLALFGSGNTIYF.

This rearrangement joins TRBV5-1 to TRBJ2-7; the D call from TCRdb, TRBD1, cannot be confirmed without DNA. Germline lookup yields CDR1 SGHRS and CDR2 YFSETQ. The CDR3 loop spans 11 amino acids. No DNA has been recorded. CDR3 in amino acids: CASSLDNEQYF.

CDR3 residues: CATKKEVMMGF. This chain uses TRBV7-2 with TRBJ2-3. The CDR3 is 11 residues long. The coding DNA is unavailable. CDR1 and CDR2 from the germline V gene are SGHTA and FQGNSA.

The chain combines TRBV6-5 with TRBJ1-5; TCRdb gives TRBD1 as the D gene, but with no DNA this cannot be confirmed. The CDR3 has 15 residues. Only the protein is available. CDR1 is MNHEY, CDR2 SVGAGI, per germline. The CDR3 spells CASRPTYSSNQPQHF.

This chain uses TRBV4-2 with TRBJ1-6; absent DNA, TCRdb's TRBD1 call cannot be checked. The CDR3 sequence is 17 residues long. No DNA was logged. Germline CDR1 LGHNA, CDR2 YNFKEQ. This CDR3 reads CASSQQGPFLPNSPLHF.

This chain connects TRBV7-9 to TRBJ1-6; the TRBD1 assignment by TCRdb is unverifiable without DNA. This CDR3 contains 14 residues. DNA for this receptor is not on file. Looked up from germline, CDR1 is SEHNR and CDR2 is FQNEAQ (reference sequence). CDR3: CASSANRGWSPLHF.